What follows describes a single T cell receptor beta chain. Seattle cases were enrolled at active infection and followed longitudinally. The data stem from a study of blood T cell repertoires in COVID-19. As for the study in general: Some COVID-19 samples were acute and others convalescent; all came from the United States, Italy and Spain.

Germline CDR1 and CDR2: LGHDT and YNNKEL (reference sequence). The CDR3 loop spans 12 amino acids. Trimming removed 6 bases at V and 7 bases at J, with 10 bases between. Data came from immunoSEQ multiplex PCR; TCRdb stores just in-frame clones and leaves some out. The sample yields around 290,000 clones, 75% to 90% seen once. This rearrangement joins TRBV3-1 (or the pseudogene TRBV3-2) to TRBJ2-1; D may be TRBD2 (5 bases). The specimen sequenced was peripheral blood. The receptor was isolated from a woman aged 65 to 85 with COVID-19, enrolled during active disease. Here the CDR3 DNA reads TGTGCCAGCAGTCCCACTAGGAATGAGCAGTTCTTC. It specifies CASSPTRNEQFF.